This T cell receptor beta chain comes out of a study of T cell responses to AZD1222 COVID-19 vaccine. This clone appeared a single time. This CDR3 region has 11 residues. Trimming removed 3 bases at V and 0 bases at J, with 2 bases between. Germline values: CDR1 DFQATT, CDR2 SNEGSKA (reference sequence). Clones were read by immunoSEQ multiplex PCR, and TCRdb kept only the in-frame ones, dropping some. Among around 130,000 clones, approximately 86% were seen once, and the ten largest hold 12%. This clonotype was sampled from an adult in good health. Sequences were derived from peripheral blood, sampled on day 0 of AZD1222 vaccination. The chain recombines TRBV20-1 with TRBJ1-1; D is undetermined. The CDR3 DNA is TGCAGTGCTAGGGTGAACACTGAAGCTTTCTTT. This codes for CSARVNTEAFF.